This is a list of T cell receptor beta chains from one sample in a study of T cell responses to AZD1222 COVID-19 vaccine. Generated by immunoSEQ multiplex PCR, the TCRdb table keeps only in-frame clones and is missing some. Here the sample spans about 140,000 clones, around 89% being singletons. Sequences were derived from peripheral blood, sampled on day 0 of AZD1222 vaccination. The receptors come from an adult in good health. The CDR3 runs from the conserved cysteine through the conserved F or W. The order of the fields is J gene, clone size, V gene, D gene, CDR3 DNA, CDR3 protein. A D gene is named only where the DNA matches it firmly. Clone sizes are given selectively: once, few, many, or a class where the clone is expanded.

>TRBJ2-7|few|TRBV4-1|NA
TGCGCCAGCAGCTCGCGAGAAAGGGCCTACGAGCAGTACTTC
CASSSRERAYEQYF
>TRBJ2-1|NA|TRBV24-1|TRBD2
TGTGCCACCAGTCCAGCGGGGACTAGCGGGAGTGATGAGCAGTTCTTC
CATSPAGTSGSDEQFF
>TRBJ1-2|NA|TRBV4-1|NA
TGCGCCAGCAGCCACGCCAGCAGCAACTATGGCTACACCTTC
CASSHASSNYGYTF
>TRBJ1-3|NA|TRBV11-1|TRBD1
TGTGCCAGCAGCCCATGGACAGGGAACGGAAACACCATATATTTT
CASSPWTGNGNTIYF
>TRBJ1-2|NA|TRBV6-5|NA
TGTGCCAGCAGTTACTCAGACAGAGGACCCAACTATGGCTACACCTTC
CASSYSDRGPNYGYTF
>TRBJ2-7|NA|TRBV5-1|NA
TGCGCCAGCAGCCCCCGTTGGGGTGAATTGTACGAGCAGTACTTC
CASSPRWGELYEQYF
>TRBJ1-1|NA|TRBV29-1|TRBD1
TGCAGCGCCGACGGACAGGGAGCGGCTGAAGCTTTCTTT
CSADGQGAAEAFF
>TRBJ1-4|NA|TRBV13|NA
TGTGCCAGCAGCTTACGGAGTCCAACTAATGAAAAACTGTTTTTT
CASSLRSPTNEKLFF
>TRBJ1-2|NA|TRBV28|TRBD1
TGTGCCAGCAGTTCGGGACAGCTTATTAGTCCGGGCTACACCTTC
CASSSGQLISPGYTF
>TRBJ2-7|NA|TRBV19|TRBD1
TGTGCCAGTAGTCCGGGGACAGGGGACTACGAGCAGTACTTC
CASSPGTGDYEQYF
>TRBJ2-1|NA|TRBV24-1|TRBD2
TGTGCCACCAGTGATTTGACCACTAGCGGGAACCACAATGAGCAGTTCTTC
CATSDLTTSGNHNEQFF
>TRBJ1-4|NA|TRBV3-1/TRBV3-2|TRBD1
TGTGCCAGCAGCCCCCGGACAGGGTACGGTGAAAAACTGTTTTTT
CASSPRTGYGEKLFF
>TRBJ1-1|once|TRBV9|TRBD1
TGTGCCAGCAGCCTGCTTGACAGGGGTCCACGGGGGGTGAACACTGAAGCTTTCTTT
CASSLLDRGPRGVNTEAFF
>TRBJ2-1|NA|TRBV2|NA
TGTGCCAGCAGTGAAAGGGGGACTATATACAATGAGCAGTTCTTC
CASSERGTIYNEQFF
>TRBJ1-1|NA|TRBV7-8|NA
TGTGCCAGCAGCTCACCATGGGACTCGAGACTTGAAGCTTTCTTT
CASSSPWDSRLEAFF
>TRBJ1-1|NA|TRBV2|NA
TGTGCCAGCAGTTCGTTTAGTATGAACACTGAAGCTTTCTTT
CASSSFSMNTEAFF
>TRBJ1-6|NA|TRBV6-1|NA
TGTGCCAGCAGTGAAGCGGGCAGAAGCTCCTATAATTCACCCCTCCACTTT
CASSEAGRSSYNSPLHF
>TRBJ1-1|NA|TRBV5-4|NA
TGTGCCAGCAGCTTGGCATTGATTGAAGCTTTCTTT
CASSLALIEAFF
>TRBJ1-5|NA|TRBV2|NA
TGTGCCAGCAGTGAGTCTGGGGCCGATCAGCCCCAGCATTTT
CASSESGADQPQHF
>TRBJ1-3|NA|TRBV4-1|NA
TGCGCCAGCAGCCAAGATAGGCAGATAGGAAACACCATATATTTT
CASSQDRQIGNTIYF
>TRBJ1-2|NA|TRBV13|NA
TGTGCCAGCAGCTCCCAGGGGACGGGGGATCATGGCTACACCTTC
CASSSQGTGDHGYTF
>TRBJ2-1|NA|TRBV10-3|TRBD1
TGTGCCATCAGTGAGTCCGGGACAGGCCACAATGAGCAGTTCTTC
CAISESGTGHNEQFF
>TRBJ2-3|NA|TRBV14|NA
TGTGCCAGCAGCCCCGTGGGGGTCACAGATACGCAGTATTTT
CASSPVGVTDTQYF
>TRBJ1-5|NA|TRBV5-1|NA
TGCGCCAGCAGCCCTAACGGGGCTTCGGGTCAGCCCCAGCATTTT
CASSPNGASGQPQHF
>TRBJ2-1|NA|TRBV11-3|NA
TGTGCCAGCAGCTTAGTAAGAGATGAGCAGTTCTTC
CASSLVRDEQFF
>TRBJ1-2|NA|TRBV15|NA
TGTGCCACCAGCAGAGATCGGGGGAGGCTGGACTATGGCTACACCTTC
CATSRDRGRLDYGYTF
>TRBJ1-1|once|TRBV5-4|NA
TGTGCCAGCAGCATGGACAGCTCGAACACTGAAGCTTTCTTT
CASSMDSSNTEAFF
>TRBJ2-7|once|TRBV6-2/TRBV6-3|TRBD1
TGTGCCAGCAGTCCCTCCGGGACAGGGGGCTACGAGCAGTACTTC
CASSPSGTGGYEQYF
>TRBJ1-4|NA|TRBV5-1|NA
TGCGCCAGCAGCTTGCGGGGCCCCGGAACAGGCGGAGCTAATGAAAAACTGTTTTTT
CASSLRGPGTGGANEKLFF
>TRBJ1-5|few|TRBV6-6|TRBD1
TGTGCCAGCAGTTCGACAGGGGGCGGCAATCAGCCCCAGCATTTT
CASSSTGGGNQPQHF
>TRBJ2-1|NA|TRBV6-6|NA
TGTGCCAGCAGTTCCCCGACTAGTCAGCATGAGCAGTTCTTC
CASSSPTSQHEQFF
>TRBJ1-2|NA|TRBV4-2|NA
TGTGCCAGCAGCCAAGAGAGGTCTGAAAACTATGGCTACACCTTC
CASSQERSENYGYTF
>TRBJ1-5|NA|TRBV7-8|NA
TGTGCCAGCAGCTTTGGGGCGACGGCCGTAAATAGCAATCAGCCCCAGCATTTT
CASSFGATAVNSNQPQHF
>TRBJ2-3|once|TRBV6-5|TRBD1
TGTGCCAGCAGAGGACAGGGGGTTAGCACAGATACGCAGTATTTT
CASRGQGVSTDTQYF
>TRBJ2-7|NA|TRBV28|TRBD2
TGTGCCAGCAGTTTGCTAGCGGGATCTGAAGAGCAGTACTTC
CASSLLAGSEEQYF
>TRBJ1-2|NA|TRBV20-1|NA
TGCAGTGCTACCGGGGAGGATGGCTACACCTTC
CSATGEDGYTF
>TRBJ2-7|NA|TRBV6-5|TRBD2
TGTGCCAGCAGACGTAGCGGGTACAGATACGAGCAGTACTTC
CASRRSGYRYEQYF
>TRBJ2-1|NA|TRBV5-1|NA
TGCGCCAGCAGCTTGTCGTCAGCGTCCCGCAATGAGCAGTTCTTC
CASSLSSASRNEQFF
>TRBJ2-3|NA|TRBV27|NA
TGTGCCAGCAGTTTAACCCCTATAGCGGCCACAGATACGCAGTATTTT
CASSLTPIAATDTQYF
>TRBJ2-1|once|TRBV5-1|NA
TGCGCCAGCAGCACAAGGACTTACAATGAGCAGTTCTTC
CASSTRTYNEQFF
>TRBJ1-1|NA|TRBV28|NA
TGTGCCAGCAGCCTGGGGGGGCCGCGCTTGAACACTGAAGCTTTCTTT
CASSLGGPRLNTEAFF
>TRBJ1-3|NA|TRBV6-5|NA
TGTGCCAGCAGTAGAGGGTCCGACTCTGGAAACACCATATATTTT
CASSRGSDSGNTIYF
>TRBJ1-3|NA|TRBV4-2|NA
TGTGCCAGCAGCCAAGTGATCGGCAGGGATATTAGCTCTGGAAACACCATATATTTT
CASSQVIGRDISSGNTIYF
>TRBJ2-7|NA|TRBV7-8|NA
TGTGCCAGCAGCTCGGACGTCGCGAGGGCTTACGAGCAGTACTTC
CASSSDVARAYEQYF
>TRBJ1-1|NA|TRBV10-2|NA
TGCGCCAGCATCGGGGGGCTAAGCACTGAAGCTTTCTTT
CASIGGLSTEAFF
>TRBJ1-4|once|TRBV6-6|TRBD1
TGTGCCAGCCGGGACAGGGGTGAAAAACTGTTTTTT
CASRDRGEKLFF
>TRBJ2-7|NA|TRBV28|NA
TGTGCCAGCCCCTGGGGTGGGGGGATGTCCTACGAGCAGTACTTC
CASPWGGGMSYEQYF
>TRBJ2-1|NA|TRBV3-1/TRBV3-2|NA
TGTGCCAGCAGCCTTCCCAGTAACAATGAGCAGTTCTTC
CASSLPSNNEQFF
>TRBJ2-7|NA|TRBV27|NA
TGTGCCAGCAGCTCATCCGGGACGCAATCCTACGAGCAGTACTTC
CASSSSGTQSYEQYF
>TRBJ1-5|NA|TRBV28|NA
TGTGCCAGCGGGGTCTTTAGCAATCAGCCCCAGCATTTT
CASGVFSNQPQHF
>TRBJ2-7|NA|TRBV27|NA
TGTGCCAGCAGTTCCTCGTGGGAGGGGGCCGCCTACGAGCAGTACTTC
CASSSSWEGAAYEQYF
>TRBJ1-1|NA|TRBV7-6|NA
TGTGCCAGCAGCCCCGGACTTAACACTGAAGCTTTCTTT
CASSPGLNTEAFF
>TRBJ1-2|NA|TRBV5-1|NA
TGCGCCAGCAGTCCACAGGTGAACTATGGCTACACCTTC
CASSPQVNYGYTF
>TRBJ1-2|NA|TRBV7-9|TRBD1
TGTGCCAGCAGCTCGACCAGGACAGGGATTGGGAGCTACACCTTC
CASSSTRTGIGSYTF
>TRBJ1-2|NA|TRBV6-5|NA
TGTGCCAGCAGTTACCTCAAGGGGGGTTACGGCTACACCTTC
CASSYLKGGYGYTF
>TRBJ2-7|NA|TRBV5-8|NA
TGTGCCAGCAGCGCCGGGTTCTCCTACGAGCAGTACTTC
CASSAGFSYEQYF
>TRBJ2-7|few|TRBV3-1/TRBV3-2|TRBD2
TGTGCCAGCGGTAGCGGGAGCTACGAGCAGTACTTC
CASGSGSYEQYF